This TCR beta chain was retrieved from a study of cytomegalovirus exposure and HLA in healthy donors. A multiplex PCR was run with 60 Vbeta primers and 13 Jbeta primers. Clones were sequenced by immunoSEQ multiplex PCR, and TCRdb holds only the in-frame ones, with some missing. The data contain around 100,000 clones, around 80% of them singletons. Broader study findings: Another analysis was done later, and it associated approximately 15,000 TCR beta sequences with HLA alleles at 0.05 false discovery rate. Specific recognition of CMV antigens was confirmed in vitro for a few chains (all CMV-associated). Researchers had no immune exposure information except CMV serostatus available.

The CDR3 covers 16 residues. V was clipped by 3 bases and J by 7 bases; unmatched bases: 11. Per germline, CDR1 MNHEY and CDR2 SMNVEV (reference sequence). As for the donors, each was a healthy bone marrow donor. This clone was observed a single time. The antigen is not known. V is TRBV27 and J is TRBJ2-1; 8 bases fit TRBD1. Sequenced material: PBMCs. The source is a female donor in good health and CMV-seropositive. CDR3 region: CASSFLAGGLGNEQFF. In DNA, the CDR3 is TGTGCCAGCAGTTTCCTCGCAGGGGGCCTAGGAAATGAGCAGTTCTTC.